The 27 T cell receptor beta chains in this list originate from one sample, sequenced in a study of molecular identifiers for immune sequencing clone quantification. TCRdb fed the PCR reads into MiXCR, producing one record per CDR3 protein. The sample includes approximately 670,000 distinct CDR3 sequences, 20% of them seen just once. The sample taken for sequencing was naive CD8+ T cells from blood, with Jurkat cell RNA spiked in. As for subset: FACS-sorted CD8+CD4-CCR7+CD45RA+ naive T cells. The receptors shown here come from a human donor in good health. Some libraries in this study had Jurkat cell RNA spiked in.

This clonotype occurred a few times. The chain employs TRBV12-5 and TRBJ2-2; 15 bases map to TRBD2. J lost 7 bases, V lost 3 bases, and 3 bases had no gene match. This CDR3 has 16 amino acids. Germline-derived CDR1 and CDR2 are LGHNT and FRNRAP. The CDR3 loop reads CASGFGTSGRSGELFF. CDR3 in DNA: TGTGCTAGTGGTTTCGGGACTAGCGGGAGGAGCGGGGAGCTGTTTTTT. The full variable domain, in which reference TRBV12-5 and TRBJ2-2 provide the parts outside the CDR3, is DARVTQTPRHKVTEMGQEVTMRCQPILGHNTVFWYRQTMMQGLELLAYFRNRAPLDDSGMPKDRFSAEMPDATLATLKIQPSEPRDSAVYFCASGFGTSGRSGELFFGEGSRLTVL.

The rearrangement links TRBV28 to TRBJ1-2; the D is unclear. Trimming left V 2 bases short and J 2 bases short, with 12 bases between. The germline CDR1 and CDR2 sequences are MDHEN and SYDVKM. The CDR3 has 15 residues. The CDR3 sequence: CASSLRRSGNYGYTF. Written as DNA, the CDR3 is TGTGCCAGCAGTTTACGCCGCAGCGGGAACTATGGCTACACCTTC.

A remark on this clonotype: One end of the junction is discordant with germline, which a read error may explain. The V and J genes are TRBV29-1 and TRBJ2-7; maybe TRBD2 (5 bases). Germline CDR1 and CDR2: SQVTM and ANQGSEA. The CDR3 length is 13 residues. The CDR3 DNA reads as TGCAGCGTTGGGATCGGGAACTCCTGCGAGCAGTACTTC. Its translation is CSVGIGNSCEQYF.

As for this clonotype: A read error may produce the germline difference seen at one junction end. The gene calls are TRBV6-5 and TRBJ2-7, with TRBD2 matching over 8 bases. This CDR3 has 14 amino acids. Germline CDR1 MNHEY, CDR2 SVGAGI. Here the CDR3 reads CGSSPAGDPLEQYF. For the CDR3, the DNA is TGTGGCAGCAGTCCAGCGGGGGACCCCCTCGAGCAGTACTTC.

Remarks on this clonotype: It may be a read error: a sequence one base away is much more abundant. The chain is built from TRBV5-3 and TRBJ2-5; 9 bases match TRBD2. TRBV5-3 is an open reading frame whose function is uncertain. This CDR3 is 16 amino acids long. The CDR3, as DNA: TGTGCCAGCAGCTTGGGGAGCCTAGCGGGGCAAGAGACCCAGTGCTTC. As protein: CASSLGSLAGQETQCF.

Of note for this clonotype: A much larger clone sits a single nucleotide away, making a read error possible. The chain links TRBV27 to TRBJ2-2; 7 bases match TRBD2. Per germline, CDR1 MNHEY and CDR2 SMNVEV (reference sequence). The CDR3 loop spans 15 amino acids. Trimming at V came to 5 bases and at J to 5 bases, leaving 8 bases not matched to a gene. The CDR3 DNA sequence: TGTGCCAGCAGTCGGGACGCGGGAGTTACCGGGGAGCTGTTTTTT. Protein sequence: CASSRDAGVTGELFF.

A note on this clonotype: A read error may be the cause here, since a much bigger clone is one base away. The CDR3 ends on some other residue instead of the conserved phenylalanine or tryptophan, so this is likely a read error. V usage is TRBV18 and J usage is TRBJ1-1; TRBD1 is a possible D gene (5 bases). V gave up 3 bases and J gave up 0 bases, with 11 bases separating them. This CDR3 contains 15 residues. Germline CDR1 is KGHSH and CDR2 is LQKENI. The CDR3: CASSPWDDLNTEAFL. The CDR3 DNA sequence: TGTGCCAGCTCACCTTGGGACGATTTGAACACTGAAGCTTTCCTT.

This clonotype was counted at least ten times. The chain uses TRBV20-1 and TRBJ2-3; weak D call: TRBD1 (5 bases). V lost 0 bases, J lost 1 base, and 23 bases lay in between. Germline CDR1 and CDR2: DFQATT and SNEGSKA (reference sequence). The CDR3 runs 19 residues. As DNA, the CDR3 is TGCAGTGCTAGAGATCTTGGGGCTACAACCTCTATCGGCACAGATACGCAGTATTTT. As protein: CSARDLGATTSIGTDTQYF.

This clonotype was recorded at least ten times. This sequence joins TRBV6-5 and TRBJ2-7, with a weak D call TRBD2 (6 bases). V shed 6 bases and J shed 7 bases, with 22 bases lying between them. The CDR3 has 15 amino acids. Germline V gene data show CDR1 as MNHEY and CDR2 as SVGAGI. The CDR3 DNA reads TGTGCCAGCAGCTCAATATCCGGGACTTCTTGGGAGCAGTACTTC. Residues: CASSSISGTSWEQYF.

This clonotype has more than one count but fewer than ten. The CDR3 protein is CASSTASGSYEQYF. CDR3 bases: TGTGCCAGCAGCACGGCTAGCGGGTCTTACGAGCAGTACTTC. The chain joins TRBV7-9 to TRBJ2-7, with TRBD2 matching over 8 bases. The CDR3 is made up of 14 amino acids. The V gene end was trimmed by 5 bases and the J gene end by 4 bases; junction bases not matched to a gene: 7. Germline CDR1 SEHNR, CDR2 FQNEAQ (reference sequence).

This clonotype was seen many times. V gene TRBV6-5 combines with J gene TRBJ2-5, with 7 bases that match TRBD1. CDR3 length: 15 amino acids. CDR1 and CDR2 (germline): MNHEY, SVGAGI. Unmatched junction bases numbered 9, after V lost 6 bases and J lost 2 bases. CDR3 in amino acids: CASSQIPGQQETQYF. CDR3 DNA sequence: TGTGCCAGCAGCCAGATACCGGGACAGCAAGAGACCCAGTACTTC.

This clonotype was detected ten times or more. This chain links TRBV4-1 with TRBJ1-1, with 7 nucleotides matching TRBD1. The germline V gene encodes CDR1 MGHRA and CDR2 YSYEKL. The CDR3 totals 15 residues. Losses at the gene ends were 2 bases for V and 4 bases for J; bases not matched to a gene: 7. Here the CDR3 reads CASSQQQGSGTEAFF. The CDR3 nucleotides are TGCGCCAGCAGCCAACAACAGGGGTCGGGCACTGAAGCTTTCTTT.

This clonotype was recorded at least ten times. This chain joins TRBV20-1 and TRBJ2-7, with a weak D call TRBD1 (5 bases). Germline V CDR1 and CDR2: DFQATT, SNEGSKA (reference sequence). This CDR3 comprises 15 residues. Trimming took off 0 bases at V and 0 bases at J, with 12 bases between the two ends. CDR3 DNA: TGCAGTGCTAGAGATCTGACAGAACTCTCCTACGAGCAGTACTTC. Protein product: CSARDLTELSYEQYF.

This clonotype turned up a few times. The chain carries TRBV7-9 and TRBJ2-3; D ambiguous. Trimming shortened V by 3 bases and J by 0 bases, and 13 bases separated the two germline ends. The V gene's germline CDR1 is SEHNR and CDR2 FQNEAQ (reference sequence). CDR3 length: 16 amino acids. The CDR3 here is CASSFLAVSSTDTQYF. CDR3 nucleotide sequence: TGTGCCAGCAGCTTCCTCGCCGTATCTAGCACAGATACGCAGTATTTT. The whole variable domain, remainder taken from reference TRBV7-9 and TRBJ2-3, is DTGVSQNPRHKITKRGQNVTFRCDPISEHNRLYWYRQTLGQGPEFLTYFQNEAQLEKSRLLSDRFSAERPKGSFSTLEIQRTEQGDSAMYLCASSFLAVSSTDTQYFGPGTRLTVL.

In the case of this clonotype: A much bigger clone sits one base away, suggesting this may be a read error. Given the absence of the conserved phenylalanine or tryptophan at the CDR3 end, a read error is likely. The chain couples TRBV4-1 to TRBJ1-6; D is possibly TRBD1 (5 bases). Germline CDR1 MGHRA, CDR2 YSYEKL. The V gene lost 0 bases and the J gene lost 5 bases, with 14 bases spanning the gap. CDR3 length: 17 amino acids. This chain's CDR3 is CASSQEIAGIHNSPLHS. The CDR3 DNA is TGCGCCAGCAGCCAAGAAATTGCAGGGATCCATAATTCACCCCTCCACTCT.

This clonotype was recorded many times. The CDR3, as DNA: TGTGCCAGCAGCTTGGAACCAGCCGAGGCCTACGAGCAGTACTTC. It specifies CASSLEPAEAYEQYF. The rearrangement uses TRBV5-6 and TRBJ2-7, with unresolved D. CDR3 length: 15 amino acids. Looked up from germline, CDR1 is SGHDT and CDR2 is YYEEEE. V shed 0 bases and J shed 2 bases, with 12 bases lying between them.

Details on this clonotype: A much larger clone sits a single nucleotide away, making a read error possible. This rearrangement joins TRBV2 to TRBJ2-7; D might be TRBD1 or TRBD2, each matching 6 bases. Germline V gene sequence: CDR1 SNHLY, CDR2 FYNNEI. The CDR3 runs 15 residues. The CDR3 DNA reads as TGTGCCAGCAGTCAGCCTCGGAGGGGGTCGGGAGAGCAGCACTTC. It codes for CASSQPRRGSGEQHF.

This clonotype was seen ten or more times. The V call is TRBV11-1, the J call TRBJ2-5; TRBD2 matches 10 bases. From germline, CDR1 is SGHAT and CDR2 FQDESV (reference sequence). The ends lost 7 bases at V and 1 base at J; junction bases unmatched: 6. CDR3 length equals 15 residues. CDR3 in amino acids: CASTRTSGVQETQYF. DNA for the CDR3: TGTGCCAGCACAAGAACTAGCGGGGTCCAAGAGACCCAGTACTTC.

This clonotype has at least ten counts. The chain's CDR3 is CASSQDEGHTQYF. The CDR3, as DNA: TGCGCCAGCAGCCAAGATGAGGGACATACGCAGTATTTT. The chain employs TRBV4-3 and TRBJ2-3; D is tentatively TRBD1 or TRBD2 (5 bases each). Trimming took 0 bases from V and 7 from J, leaving 8 bases between them. CDR1 and CDR2 from the germline V gene are LGHNA and YSLEER. This CDR3 is 13 amino acids long.

In its sample, this clonotype was seen once. Relative to the germline gene, one junction end is altered; a read error may explain this. The chain combines TRBV7-6 with TRBJ2-1, with 9 nucleotides matching TRBD2. The V gene's germline CDR1 is SGHVS and CDR2 FNYEAQ. This CDR3 is 17 amino acids long. CDR3 DNA sequence: TGTGCCAGCAGCTATGATGGGGCGGGGGGGCCCCTGTATGAGCAGCTCTTC. As protein: CASSYDGAGGPLYEQLF.

This clonotype was observed many times. V and J are TRBV4-1 and TRBJ1-1; unclear D gene. V dropped 4 bases and J dropped 4 bases, with 16 bases sitting between them. Germline CDR1 reads MGHRA; CDR2 reads YSYEKL. The CDR3 has 15 residues. The CDR3 loop reads CASSLAPGLVTEAFF. In DNA, the CDR3 is TGCGCCAGCAGCCTGGCACCGGGATTAGTCACTGAAGCTTTCTTT.

This clonotype was recorded at least ten times. This chain joins TRBV28 and TRBJ2-5; D might be TRBD1 or TRBD2, each matching 5 bases. V shed 4 bases and J shed 10 bases, with 13 bases lying between them. The CDR3 is 12 residues long. The germline gives CDR1 MDHEN, CDR2 SYDVKM. CDR3 residues: CASSSPGGNQYF. CDR3 DNA: TGTGCCAGCAGTTCCCCTGGGGGTAACCAGTACTTC.

In its sample, this clonotype was seen many times. Written as DNA, the CDR3 is TGCAGCGGGGGCCCGCAGTTCTTC. Its translation: CSGGPQFF. The chain uses TRBV29-1 and TRBJ2-1; D is possibly TRBD1 (5 bases). V lost 7 bases and J lost 12, with 7 bases in between. CDR3 size: 8 residues. Germline CDR1 reads SQVTM; CDR2 reads ANQGSEA.

This clonotype was counted at least ten times. The V call is TRBV4-2, the J call TRBJ2-1; D unresolved. There are 14 residues in the CDR3. Germline lookup yields CDR1 LGHNA and CDR2 YNFKEQ. The V and J ends lost 1 base and 2 bases respectively, with 6 bases between them. CDR3 region: CASSQVRTYNEQFF. The CDR3 DNA reads TGTGCCAGCAGCCAAGTACGGACCTACAATGAGCAGTTCTTC.

This clonotype was detected many times. The rearrangement joins TRBV29-1 to TRBJ1-1; D is ambiguous. Germline V gene lookup returns CDR1 SQVTM and CDR2 ANQGSEA. CDR3 size: 12 residues. Between the trimmed V and J ends, which lost 4 bases and 4 bases, there was a span of 10 bases. The CDR3 nucleotides read TGCAGCGTTGGGAGTGGAGTCACTGAAGCTTTCTTT. It is translated as CSVGSGVTEAFF.

This clonotype was detected ten times or more. The chain uses TRBV12-5 and TRBJ1-4; 7 positions match TRBD1. This CDR3 is built from 15 residues. The V and J ends lost 1 base and 7 bases, in that order; junction bases with no gene match: 6. In germline, CDR1 is LGHNT, CDR2 FRNRAP. CDR3 amino acids: CASGLDVTGTEKLFF. In nucleotides, the CDR3 is TGTGCTAGTGGTTTGGACGTGACAGGGACTGAAAAACTGTTTTTT.

This clonotype was seen a handful of times. The genes are TRBV7-2 and TRBJ2-1, with no clear D. The CDR3 is 15 amino acids. Trimming shortened V by 5 bases and J by 4 bases, and 15 bases separated the two germline ends. Germline V gene data show CDR1 as SGHTA and CDR2 as FQGNSA. For the CDR3, the DNA is TGTGCCAGCAGCCACACAGAATCCAATTACAATGAGCAGTTCTTC. Translation gives CASSHTESNYNEQFF.